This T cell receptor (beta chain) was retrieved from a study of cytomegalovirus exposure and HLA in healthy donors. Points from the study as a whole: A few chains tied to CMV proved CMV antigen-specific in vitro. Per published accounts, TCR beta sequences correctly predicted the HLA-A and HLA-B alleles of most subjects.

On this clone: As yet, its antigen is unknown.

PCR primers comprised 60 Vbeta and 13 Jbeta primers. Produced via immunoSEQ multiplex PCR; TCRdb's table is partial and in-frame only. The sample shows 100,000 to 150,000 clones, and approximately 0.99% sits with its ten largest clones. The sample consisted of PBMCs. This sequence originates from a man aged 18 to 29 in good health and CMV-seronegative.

The CDR3 region has the DNA TGCACCAGCAGCCAAGTAGACTTTTACAATGAGCAGTTCTTC. Its translation: CTSSQVDFYNEQFF. The chain is built from TRBV1 and TRBJ2-1; the DNA was not used to check the table's D call, TRBD2. TRBV1 corresponds to a pseudogene. This CDR3 is built from 14 residues.